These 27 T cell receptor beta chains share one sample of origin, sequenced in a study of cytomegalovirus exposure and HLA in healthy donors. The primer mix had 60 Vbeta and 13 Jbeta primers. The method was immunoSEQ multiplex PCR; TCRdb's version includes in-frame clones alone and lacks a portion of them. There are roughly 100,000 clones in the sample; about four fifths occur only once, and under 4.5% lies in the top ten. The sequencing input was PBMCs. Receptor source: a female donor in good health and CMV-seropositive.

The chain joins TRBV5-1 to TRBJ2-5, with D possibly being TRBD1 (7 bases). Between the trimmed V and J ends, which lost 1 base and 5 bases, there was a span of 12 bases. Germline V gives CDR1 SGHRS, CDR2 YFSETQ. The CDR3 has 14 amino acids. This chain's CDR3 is CASSLTGEVETQYF. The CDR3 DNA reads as TGCGCCAGCAGCTTGACAGGGGAGGTGGAGACCCAGTACTTC.

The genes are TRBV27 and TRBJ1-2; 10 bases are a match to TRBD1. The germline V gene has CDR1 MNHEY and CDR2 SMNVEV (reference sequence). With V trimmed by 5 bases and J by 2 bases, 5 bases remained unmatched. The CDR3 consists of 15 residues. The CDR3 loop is CASSDDRGRNYGYTF. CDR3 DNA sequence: TGTGCCAGCAGTGACGACAGGGGGCGAAACTATGGCTACACCTTC.

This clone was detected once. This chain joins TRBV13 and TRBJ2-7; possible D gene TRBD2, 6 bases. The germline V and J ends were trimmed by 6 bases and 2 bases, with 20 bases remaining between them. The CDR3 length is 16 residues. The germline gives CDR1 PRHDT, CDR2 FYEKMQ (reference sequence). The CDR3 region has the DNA TGTGCCAGCAGAACCTTTAAATTCGGGGGAACCTACGAGCAGTACTTC. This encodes CASRTFKFGGTYEQYF.

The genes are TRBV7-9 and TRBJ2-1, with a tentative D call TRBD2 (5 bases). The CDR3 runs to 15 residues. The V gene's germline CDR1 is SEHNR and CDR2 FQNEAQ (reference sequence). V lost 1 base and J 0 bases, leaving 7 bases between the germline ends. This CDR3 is CASSLELVSYNEQFF. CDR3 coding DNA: TGTGCCAGCAGCTTAGAACTAGTCTCCTACAATGAGCAGTTCTTC.

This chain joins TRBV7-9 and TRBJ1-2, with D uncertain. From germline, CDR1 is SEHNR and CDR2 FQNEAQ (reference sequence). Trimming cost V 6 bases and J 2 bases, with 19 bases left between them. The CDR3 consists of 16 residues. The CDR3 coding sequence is TGTGCCAGCAGGGAAAGACGATGGGCCGTAAACTATGGCTACACCTTC. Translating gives CASRERRWAVNYGYTF. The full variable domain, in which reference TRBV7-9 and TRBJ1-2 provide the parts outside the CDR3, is DTGVSQNPRHKITKRGQNVTFRCDPISEHNRLYWYRQTLGQGPEFLTYFQNEAQLEKSRLLSDRFSAERPKGSFSTLEIQRTEQGDSAMYLCASRERRWAVNYGYTFGSGTRLTVV.

The CDR3: CASSPFGQGFDYGYTF. CDR3 coding DNA: TGCGCCAGCAGTCCGTTCGGACAGGGTTTTGACTATGGCTACACCTTC. The rearrangement joins TRBV5-1 to TRBJ1-2, with 8 nucleotides matching TRBD1. The V gene's germline CDR1 is SGHRS and CDR2 YFSETQ. J gave up 3 bases and V 5 bases, and 12 bases lay outside the gene matches. The CDR3 runs 16 residues.

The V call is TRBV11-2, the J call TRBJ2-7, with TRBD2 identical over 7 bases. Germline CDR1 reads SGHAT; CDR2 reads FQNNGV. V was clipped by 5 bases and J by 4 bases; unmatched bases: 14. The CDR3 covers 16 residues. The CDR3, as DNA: TGTGCCAGCAGCAAGGGGCCCGGGAGGCCCCCTTACGAGCAGTACTTC. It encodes CASSKGPGRPPYEQYF.

CDR3 residues: CASSLRLAGGNQYF. Written as DNA, the CDR3 is TGTGCCAGCAGCTTACGACTAGCGGGAGGGAATCAGTACTTC. J is TRBJ2-7 and V is TRBV11-2; 14 positions match TRBD2. V dropped 2 bases and J dropped 10; count of bases not matched to a gene: 4. The CDR3 contains 14 residues. Looked up from germline, CDR1 is SGHAT and CDR2 is FQNNGV.

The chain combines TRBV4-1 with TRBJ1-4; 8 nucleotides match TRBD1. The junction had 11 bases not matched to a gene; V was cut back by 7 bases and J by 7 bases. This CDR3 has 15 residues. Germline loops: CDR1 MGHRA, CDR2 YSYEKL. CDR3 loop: CASTISGTGVEKLFF. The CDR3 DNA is TGCGCCAGCACCATCTCCGGGACAGGAGTTGAAAAACTGTTTTTT.

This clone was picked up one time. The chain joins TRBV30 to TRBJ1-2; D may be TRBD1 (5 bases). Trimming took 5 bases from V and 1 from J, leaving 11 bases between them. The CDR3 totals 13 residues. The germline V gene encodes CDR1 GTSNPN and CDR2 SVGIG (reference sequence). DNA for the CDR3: TGTGCCTGGGCGACAGCGATTAACTATGGCTACACCTTC. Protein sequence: CAWATAINYGYTF.

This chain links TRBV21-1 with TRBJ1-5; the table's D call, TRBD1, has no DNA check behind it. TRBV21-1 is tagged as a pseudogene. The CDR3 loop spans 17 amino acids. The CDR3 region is CASSKVGQGYSNQPQHF. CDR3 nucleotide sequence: TGTGCCAGCAGCAAAGTGGGACAGGGGTATAGCAATCAGCCCCAGCATTTT.

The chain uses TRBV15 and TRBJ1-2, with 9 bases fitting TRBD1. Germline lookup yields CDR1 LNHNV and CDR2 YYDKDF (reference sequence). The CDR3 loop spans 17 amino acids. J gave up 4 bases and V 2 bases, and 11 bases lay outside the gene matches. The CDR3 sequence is CATSRTSPGQGSYGYTF. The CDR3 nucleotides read TGTGCCACCAGCAGAACCTCCCCGGGACAGGGAAGCTATGGCTACACCTTC.

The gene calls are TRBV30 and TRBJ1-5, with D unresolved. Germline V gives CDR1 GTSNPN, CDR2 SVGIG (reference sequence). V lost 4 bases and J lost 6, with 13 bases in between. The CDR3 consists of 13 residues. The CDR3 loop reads CAWTNRTPQPQHF. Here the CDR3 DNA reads TGTGCCTGGACAAACAGAACCCCTCAGCCCCAGCATTTT. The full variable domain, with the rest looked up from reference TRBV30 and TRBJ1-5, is SQTIHQWPATLVQPVGSPLSLECTVEGTSNPNLYWYRQAAGRGLQLLFYSVGIGQISSEVPQNLSASRPQDRQFILSSKKLLLSDSGFYLCAWTNRTPQPQHFGDGTRLSIL.

CDR3 residues: CASSNTGYGYTF. The CDR3 nucleotides are TGCGCCAGCAGCAATACGGGCTATGGCTACACCTTC. This chain links TRBV5-1 with TRBJ1-2; D is unclear. Germline V CDR1 and CDR2: SGHRS, YFSETQ. The CDR3 sequence is 12 residues long. Deletions cut 4 bases from V and 4 bases from J, with 8 bases between.

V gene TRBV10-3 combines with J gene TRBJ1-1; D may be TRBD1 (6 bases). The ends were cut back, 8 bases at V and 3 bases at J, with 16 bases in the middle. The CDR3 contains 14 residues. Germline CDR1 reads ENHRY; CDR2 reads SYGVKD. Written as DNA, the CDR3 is TGTGCCATCCGAAAGACAGAGGGGGACACTGAAGCTTTCTTT. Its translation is CAIRKTEGDTEAFF.

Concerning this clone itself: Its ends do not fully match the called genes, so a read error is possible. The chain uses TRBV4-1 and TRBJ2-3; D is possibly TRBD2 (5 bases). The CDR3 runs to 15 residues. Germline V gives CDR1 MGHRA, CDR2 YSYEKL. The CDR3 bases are TGCGCCAGCGGCCAAGAGTTAGGGAGTCGAGATACGCAGTATTTT. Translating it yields CASGQELGSRDTQYF.

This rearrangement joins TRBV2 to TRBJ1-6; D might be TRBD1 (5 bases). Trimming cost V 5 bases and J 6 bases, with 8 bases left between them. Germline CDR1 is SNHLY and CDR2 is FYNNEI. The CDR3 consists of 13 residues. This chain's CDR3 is CASSIDSNSPLHF. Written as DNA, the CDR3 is TGTGCCAGCAGTATCGACAGTAATTCACCCCTCCACTTT. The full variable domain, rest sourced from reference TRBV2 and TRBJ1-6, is EPEVTQTPSHQVTQMGQEVILRCVPISNHLYFYWYRQILGQKVEFLVSFYNNEISEKSEIFDDQFSVERPDGSNFTLKIRSTKLEDSAMYFCASSIDSNSPLHFGNGTRLTVT.

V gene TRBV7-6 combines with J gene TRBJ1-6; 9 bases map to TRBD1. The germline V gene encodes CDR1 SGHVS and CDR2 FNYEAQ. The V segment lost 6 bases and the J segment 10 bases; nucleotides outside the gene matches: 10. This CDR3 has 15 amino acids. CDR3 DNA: TGTGCCAGCAGTTTAACACAGGGGGCGCAGTCACCCCTCCACTTT. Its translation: CASSLTQGAQSPLHF.

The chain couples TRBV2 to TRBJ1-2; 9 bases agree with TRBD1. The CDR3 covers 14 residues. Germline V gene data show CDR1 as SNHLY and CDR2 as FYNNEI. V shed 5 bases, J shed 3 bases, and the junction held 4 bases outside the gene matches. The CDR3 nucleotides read TGTGCCAGCAGTCCCGGGGACAGGGACTATGGCTACACCTTC. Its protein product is CASSPGDRDYGYTF.

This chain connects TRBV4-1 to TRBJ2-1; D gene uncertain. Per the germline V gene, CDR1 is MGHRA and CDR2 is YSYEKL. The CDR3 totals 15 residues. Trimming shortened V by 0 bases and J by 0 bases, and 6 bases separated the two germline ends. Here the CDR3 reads CASSQELSSYNEQFF. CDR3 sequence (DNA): TGCGCCAGCAGCCAAGAACTAAGCTCCTACAATGAGCAGTTCTTC.

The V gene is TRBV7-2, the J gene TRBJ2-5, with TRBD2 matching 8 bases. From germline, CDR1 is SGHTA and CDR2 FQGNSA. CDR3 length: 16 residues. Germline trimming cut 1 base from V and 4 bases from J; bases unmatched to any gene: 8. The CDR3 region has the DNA TGTGCCAGCAGCTTAGAGTCTGCGGGGGGACGAGAGACCCAGTACTTC. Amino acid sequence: CASSLESAGGRETQYF.

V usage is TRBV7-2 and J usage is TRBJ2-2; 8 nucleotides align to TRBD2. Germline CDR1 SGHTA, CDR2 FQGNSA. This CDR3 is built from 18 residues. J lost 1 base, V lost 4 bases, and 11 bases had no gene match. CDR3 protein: CASSSLPSAGVNTGELFF. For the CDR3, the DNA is TGTGCCAGCAGCTCCCTCCCTTCAGCGGGGGTGAACACCGGGGAGCTGTTTTTT. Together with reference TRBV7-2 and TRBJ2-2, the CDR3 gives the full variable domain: GAGVSQSPSNKVTEKGKDVELRCDPISGHTALYWYRQSLGQGLEFLIYFQGNSAPDKSGLPSDRFSAERTGGSVSTLTIQRTQQEDSAVYLCASSSLPSAGVNTGELFFGEGSRLTVL.

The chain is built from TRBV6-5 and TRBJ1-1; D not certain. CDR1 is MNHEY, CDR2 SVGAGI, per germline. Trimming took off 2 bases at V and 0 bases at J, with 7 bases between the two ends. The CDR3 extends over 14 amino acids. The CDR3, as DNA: TGTGCCAGCAGTTACGGGCCAATGAACACTGAAGCTTTCTTT. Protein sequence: CASSYGPMNTEAFF.

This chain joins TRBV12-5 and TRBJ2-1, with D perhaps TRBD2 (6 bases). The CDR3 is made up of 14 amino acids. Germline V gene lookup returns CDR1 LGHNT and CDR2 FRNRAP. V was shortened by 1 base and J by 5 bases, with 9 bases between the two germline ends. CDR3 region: CASGLGGLHNEQFF. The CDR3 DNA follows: TGTGCTAGTGGTTTGGGGGGACTGCACAATGAGCAGTTCTTC.

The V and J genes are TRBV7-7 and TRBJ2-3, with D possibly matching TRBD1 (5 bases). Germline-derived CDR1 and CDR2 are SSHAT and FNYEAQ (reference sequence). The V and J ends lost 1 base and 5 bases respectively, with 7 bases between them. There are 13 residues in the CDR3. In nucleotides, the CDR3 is TGTGCCAGCAGCTTAGAAGGGGTAGATACGCAGTATTTT. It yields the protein CASSLEGVDTQYF.

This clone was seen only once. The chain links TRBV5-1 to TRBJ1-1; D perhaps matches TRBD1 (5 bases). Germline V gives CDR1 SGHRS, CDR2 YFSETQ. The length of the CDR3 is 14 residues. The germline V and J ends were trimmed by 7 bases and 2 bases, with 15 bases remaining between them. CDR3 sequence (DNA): TGCGCCAGCGGGGCAGGCTCAATCAACACTGAAGCTTTCTTT. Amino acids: CASGAGSINTEAFF. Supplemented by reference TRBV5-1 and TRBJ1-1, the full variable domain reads KAGVTQTPRYLIKTRGQQVTLSCSPISGHRSVSWYQQTPGQGLQFLFEYFSETQRNKGNFPGRFSGRQFSNSRSEMNVSTLELGDSALYLCASGAGSINTEAFFGQGTRLTVV.

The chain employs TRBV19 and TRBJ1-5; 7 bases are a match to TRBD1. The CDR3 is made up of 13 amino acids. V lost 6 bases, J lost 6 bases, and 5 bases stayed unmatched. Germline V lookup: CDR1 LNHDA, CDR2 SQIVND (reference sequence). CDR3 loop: CASSLDRVQPQHF. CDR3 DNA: TGTGCCAGTAGCCTAGACAGGGTTCAGCCCCAGCATTTT.